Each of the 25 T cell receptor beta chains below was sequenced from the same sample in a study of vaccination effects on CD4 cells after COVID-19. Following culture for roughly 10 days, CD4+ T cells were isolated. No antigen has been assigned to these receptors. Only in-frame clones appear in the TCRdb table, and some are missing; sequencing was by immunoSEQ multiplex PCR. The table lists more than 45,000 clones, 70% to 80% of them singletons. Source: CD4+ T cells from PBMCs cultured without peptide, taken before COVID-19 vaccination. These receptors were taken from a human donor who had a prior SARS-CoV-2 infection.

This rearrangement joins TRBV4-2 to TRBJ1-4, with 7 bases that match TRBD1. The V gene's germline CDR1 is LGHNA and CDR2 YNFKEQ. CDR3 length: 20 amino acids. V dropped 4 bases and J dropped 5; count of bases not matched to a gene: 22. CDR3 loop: CASSPTLFGTAVGVNEKLFF. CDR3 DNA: TGTGCCAGCAGCCCGACTCTATTCGGGACAGCCGTAGGCGTGAATGAAAAACTGTTTTTT.

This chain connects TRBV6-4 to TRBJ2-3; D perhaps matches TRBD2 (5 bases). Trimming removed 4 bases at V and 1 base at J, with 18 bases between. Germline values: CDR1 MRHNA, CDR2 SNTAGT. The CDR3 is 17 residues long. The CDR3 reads CASSVAGDRLCTDTQYF. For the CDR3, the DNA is TGTGCCAGCAGTGTCGCGGGCGATAGACTTTGCACAGATACGCAGTATTTT.

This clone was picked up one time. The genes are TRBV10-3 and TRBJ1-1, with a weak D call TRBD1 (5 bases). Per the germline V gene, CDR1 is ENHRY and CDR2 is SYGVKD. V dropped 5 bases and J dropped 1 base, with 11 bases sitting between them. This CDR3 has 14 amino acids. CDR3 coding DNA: TGTGCCATCAGTCCGGGACGGACGAACACTGAAGCTTTCTTT. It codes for CAISPGRTNTEAFF.

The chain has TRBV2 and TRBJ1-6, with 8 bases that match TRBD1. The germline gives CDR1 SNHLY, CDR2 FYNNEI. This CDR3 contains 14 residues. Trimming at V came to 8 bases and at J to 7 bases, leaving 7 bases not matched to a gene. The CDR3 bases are TGTGCCAGCGGGTGGACAGGGCAGAATTCACCCCTCCACTTT. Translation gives CASGWTGQNSPLHF.

The CDR3 region is CASSLSQTGQETQYF. The CDR3 DNA reads TGTGCCAGCTCACTCTCCCAGACAGGCCAAGAGACCCAGTACTTC. The chain uses TRBV18 and TRBJ2-5; weak D call: TRBD1 (6 bases). V was cut by 4 bases and J by 1 base, with 13 bases left in between. The CDR3 covers 15 residues. Germline V lookup: CDR1 KGHSH, CDR2 LQKENI.

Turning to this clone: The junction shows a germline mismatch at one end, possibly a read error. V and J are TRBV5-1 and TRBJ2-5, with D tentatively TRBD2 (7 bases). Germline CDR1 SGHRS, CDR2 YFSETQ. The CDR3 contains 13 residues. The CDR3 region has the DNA TGCGCCAGCACCGAGGACCCGGGGGGCCCCCGGAACTTC. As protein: CASTEDPGGPRNF. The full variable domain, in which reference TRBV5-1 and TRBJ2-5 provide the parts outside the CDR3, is KAGVTQTPRYLIKTRGQQVTLSCSPISGHRSVSWYQQTPGQGLQFLFEYFSETQRNKGNFPGRFSGRQFSNSRSEMNVSTLELGDSALYLCASTEDPGGPRNFGPGTRLLVL.

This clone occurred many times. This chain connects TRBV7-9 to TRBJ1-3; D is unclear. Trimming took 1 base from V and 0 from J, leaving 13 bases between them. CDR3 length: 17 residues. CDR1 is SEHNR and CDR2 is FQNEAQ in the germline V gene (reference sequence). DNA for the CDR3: TGTGCCAGCAGCTTAGGTTTATCGAATCTCTCTGGAAACACCATATATTTT. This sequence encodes CASSLGLSNLSGNTIYF.

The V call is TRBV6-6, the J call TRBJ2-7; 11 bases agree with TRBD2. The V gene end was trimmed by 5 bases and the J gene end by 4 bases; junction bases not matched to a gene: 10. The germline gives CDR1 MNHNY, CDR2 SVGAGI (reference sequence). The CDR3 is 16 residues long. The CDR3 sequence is CASSGTTSGNPYEQYF. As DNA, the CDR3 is TGTGCCAGCAGTGGCACGACTAGCGGGAACCCTTACGAGCAGTACTTC.

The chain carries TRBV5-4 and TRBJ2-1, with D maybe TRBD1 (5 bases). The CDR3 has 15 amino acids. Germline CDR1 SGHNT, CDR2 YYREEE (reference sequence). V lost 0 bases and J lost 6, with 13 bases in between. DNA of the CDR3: TGTGCCAGCAGCTTGGGATCCCAGGGCCCCAATGAGCAGTTCTTC. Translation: CASSLGSQGPNEQFF.

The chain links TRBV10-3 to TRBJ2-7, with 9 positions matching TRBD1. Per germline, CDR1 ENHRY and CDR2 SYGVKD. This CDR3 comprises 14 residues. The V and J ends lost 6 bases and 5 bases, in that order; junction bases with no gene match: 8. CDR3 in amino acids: CAISEQGAVNEQYF. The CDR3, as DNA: TGTGCCATCAGCGAACAGGGGGCCGTGAACGAGCAGTACTTC.

CDR3 sequence: CASSFSGSYEQYF. CDR3 sequence (DNA): TGTGCCAGCAGTTTTAGCGGCTCCTACGAGCAGTACTTC. V usage is TRBV12-3 or TRBV12-4 and J usage is TRBJ2-7, with D perhaps TRBD2 (6 bases). The germline V and J ends were trimmed by 3 bases and 0 bases, with 6 bases remaining between them. This CDR3 is 13 amino acids long.

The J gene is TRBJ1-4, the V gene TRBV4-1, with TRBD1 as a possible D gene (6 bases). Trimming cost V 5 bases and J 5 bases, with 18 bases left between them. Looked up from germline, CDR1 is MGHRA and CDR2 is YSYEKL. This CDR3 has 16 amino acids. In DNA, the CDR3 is TGCGCCAGCAGCACCCCCGTTGGGGGGCCCAATGAAAAACTGTTTTTT. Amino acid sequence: CASSTPVGGPNEKLFF.

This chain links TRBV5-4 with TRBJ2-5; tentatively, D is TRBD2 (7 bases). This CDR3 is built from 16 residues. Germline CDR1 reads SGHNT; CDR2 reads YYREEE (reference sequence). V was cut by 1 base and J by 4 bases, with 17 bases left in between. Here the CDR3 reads CASSLPVGGGGETQYF. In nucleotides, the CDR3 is TGTGCCAGCAGCTTGCCAGTCGGGGGAGGGGGAGAGACCCAGTACTTC.

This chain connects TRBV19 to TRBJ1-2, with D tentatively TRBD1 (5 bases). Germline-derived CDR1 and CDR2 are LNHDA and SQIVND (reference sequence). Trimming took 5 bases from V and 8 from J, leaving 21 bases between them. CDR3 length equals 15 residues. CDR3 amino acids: CASSPRPQGSRGYTF. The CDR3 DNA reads TGTGCCAGTAGTCCAAGACCTCAGGGAAGTCGAGGCTACACCTTC.

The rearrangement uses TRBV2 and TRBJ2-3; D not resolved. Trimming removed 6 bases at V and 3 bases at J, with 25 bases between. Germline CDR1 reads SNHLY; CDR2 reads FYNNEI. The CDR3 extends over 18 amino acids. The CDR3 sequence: CASSASLVSFAPTDTQYF. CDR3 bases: TGTGCCAGCAGCGCCTCCCTAGTTAGTTTCGCCCCGACAGATACGCAGTATTTT.

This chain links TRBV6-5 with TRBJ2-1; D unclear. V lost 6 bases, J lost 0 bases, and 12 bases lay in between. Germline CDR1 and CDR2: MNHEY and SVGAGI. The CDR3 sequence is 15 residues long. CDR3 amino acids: CASSLTQSSYNEQFF. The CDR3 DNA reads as TGTGCCAGCAGCTTAACACAGAGCTCCTACAATGAGCAGTTCTTC.

The CDR3 sequence: CASSLTYVAGGANVLTF. CDR3 in DNA: TGTGCCAGCAGCTTAACGTATGTCGCGGGCGGGGCCAACGTCCTGACTTTC. V and J are TRBV7-3 and TRBJ2-6; D is possibly TRBD2 (5 bases). In germline, CDR1 is SGHTA, CDR2 FQGTGA. Trimming pared 0 bases from V and 4 bases from J, leaving 13 bases between. The CDR3 runs 17 residues.

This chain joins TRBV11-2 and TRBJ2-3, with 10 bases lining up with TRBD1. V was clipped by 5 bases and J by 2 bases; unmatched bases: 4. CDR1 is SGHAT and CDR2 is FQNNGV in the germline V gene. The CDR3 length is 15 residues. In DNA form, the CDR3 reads TGTGCCAGCAGCCCGGGACAGGGGACCACAGATACGCAGTATTTT. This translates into CASSPGQGTTDTQYF.

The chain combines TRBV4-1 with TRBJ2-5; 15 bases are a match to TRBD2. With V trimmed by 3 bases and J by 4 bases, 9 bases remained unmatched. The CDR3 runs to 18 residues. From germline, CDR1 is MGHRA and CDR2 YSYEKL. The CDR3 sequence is CASSQGGLAGGFGETQYF. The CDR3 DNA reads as TGCGCCAGCAGCCAGGGCGGACTAGCGGGGGGGTTCGGAGAGACCCAGTACTTC.

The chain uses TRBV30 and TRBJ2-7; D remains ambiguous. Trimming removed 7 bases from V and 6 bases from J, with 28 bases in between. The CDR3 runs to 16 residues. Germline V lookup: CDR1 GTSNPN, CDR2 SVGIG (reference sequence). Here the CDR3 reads CASTKARKGPFGEQYF. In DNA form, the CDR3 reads TGTGCCTCAACCAAGGCCCGGAAGGGCCCATTCGGCGAGCAGTACTTC.

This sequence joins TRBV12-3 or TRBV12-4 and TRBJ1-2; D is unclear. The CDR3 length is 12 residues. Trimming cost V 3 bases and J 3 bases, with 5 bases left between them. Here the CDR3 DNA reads TGTGCCAGCAGTTTTGGTCACTATGGCTACACCTTC. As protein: CASSFGHYGYTF.

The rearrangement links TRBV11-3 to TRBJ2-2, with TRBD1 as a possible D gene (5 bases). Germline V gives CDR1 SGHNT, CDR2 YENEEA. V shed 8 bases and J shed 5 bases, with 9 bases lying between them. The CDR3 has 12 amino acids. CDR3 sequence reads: CASDKGTGELFF. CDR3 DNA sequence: TGTGCCAGCGATAAGGGGACCGGGGAGCTGTTTTTT.

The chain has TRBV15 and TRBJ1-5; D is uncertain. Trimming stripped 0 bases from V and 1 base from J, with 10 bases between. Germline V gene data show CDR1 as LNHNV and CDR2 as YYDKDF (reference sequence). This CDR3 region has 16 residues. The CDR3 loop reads CATSREQWTSNQPQHF. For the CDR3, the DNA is TGTGCCACCAGCAGAGAACAATGGACGAGCAATCAGCCCCAGCATTTT.

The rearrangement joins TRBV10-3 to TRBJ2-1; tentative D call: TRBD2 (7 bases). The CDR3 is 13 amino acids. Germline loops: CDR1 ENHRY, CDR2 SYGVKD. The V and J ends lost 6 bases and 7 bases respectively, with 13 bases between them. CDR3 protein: CAISDGGQNEQFF. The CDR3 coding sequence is TGTGCCATCAGCGACGGGGGGCAGAATGAGCAGTTCTTC.

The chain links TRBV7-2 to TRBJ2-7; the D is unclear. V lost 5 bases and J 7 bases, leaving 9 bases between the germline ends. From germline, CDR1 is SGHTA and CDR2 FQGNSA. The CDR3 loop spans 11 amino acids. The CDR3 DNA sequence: TGTGCCAGCAGCGAAGCTGGGGAGCAGTACTTC. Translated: CASSEAGEQYF.